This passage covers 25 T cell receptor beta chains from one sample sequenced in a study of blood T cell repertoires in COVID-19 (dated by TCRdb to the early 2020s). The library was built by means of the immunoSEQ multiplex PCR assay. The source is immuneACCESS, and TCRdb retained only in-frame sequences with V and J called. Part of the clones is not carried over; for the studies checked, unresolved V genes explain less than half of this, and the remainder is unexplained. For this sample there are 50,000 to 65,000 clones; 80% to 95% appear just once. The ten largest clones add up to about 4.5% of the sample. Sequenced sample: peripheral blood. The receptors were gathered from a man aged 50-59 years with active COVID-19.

The CDR3, as DNA: TGTGCCAGCAGCTCCGGAGACCATCGGGGAGCCTTTGGGGCTTTCTTT. Protein: CASSSGDHRGAFGAFF. The chain employs TRBV5-4 and TRBJ1-1; D uncertain. V was clipped by 3 bases and J by 11 bases, with 26 bases between them. Germline assignment: CDR1 SGHNT and CDR2 YYREEE (reference sequence). The CDR3 contains 16 residues.

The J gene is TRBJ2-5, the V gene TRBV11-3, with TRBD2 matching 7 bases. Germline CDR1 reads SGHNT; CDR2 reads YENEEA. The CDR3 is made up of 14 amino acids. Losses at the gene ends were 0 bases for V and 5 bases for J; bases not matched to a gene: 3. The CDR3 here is CASSLDDGGETQYF. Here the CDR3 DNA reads TGTGCCAGCAGCTTAGACGACGGGGGGGAGACCCAGTACTTC.

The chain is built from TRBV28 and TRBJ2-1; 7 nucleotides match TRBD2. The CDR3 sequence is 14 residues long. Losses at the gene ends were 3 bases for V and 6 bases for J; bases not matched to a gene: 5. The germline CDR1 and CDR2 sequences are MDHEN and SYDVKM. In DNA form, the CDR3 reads TGTGCCAGCAGTTTCGGACGGGGGGTCAATGAGCAGTTCTTC. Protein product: CASSFGRGVNEQFF.

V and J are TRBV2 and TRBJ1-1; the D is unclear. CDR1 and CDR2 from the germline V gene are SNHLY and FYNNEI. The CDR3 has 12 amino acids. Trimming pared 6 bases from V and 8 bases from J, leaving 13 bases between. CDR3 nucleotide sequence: TGTGCCAGCAGCGAGGAACAAATCGAAGCTTTCTTT. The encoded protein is CASSEEQIEAFF.

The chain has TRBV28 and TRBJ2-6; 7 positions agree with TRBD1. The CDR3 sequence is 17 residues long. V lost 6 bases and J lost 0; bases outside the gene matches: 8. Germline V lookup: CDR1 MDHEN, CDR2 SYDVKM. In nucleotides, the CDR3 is TGTGCCAGCAGGACGGACAGGTGGGACTCTGGGGCCAACGTCCTGACTTTC. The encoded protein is CASRTDRWDSGANVLTF.

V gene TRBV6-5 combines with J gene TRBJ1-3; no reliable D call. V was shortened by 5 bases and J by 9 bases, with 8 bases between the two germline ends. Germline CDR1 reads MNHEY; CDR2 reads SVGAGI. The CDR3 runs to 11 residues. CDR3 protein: CASSLAGTIYF. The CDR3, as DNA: TGTGCCAGCAGTCTGGCGGGCACCATATATTTT.

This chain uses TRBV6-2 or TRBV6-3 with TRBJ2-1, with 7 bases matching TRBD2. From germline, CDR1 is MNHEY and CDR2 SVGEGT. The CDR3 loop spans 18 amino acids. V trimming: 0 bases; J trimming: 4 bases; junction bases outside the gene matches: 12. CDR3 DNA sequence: TGTGCCAGCAGTTACTCGAGATTGGCTAGCGGTTCTTACAATGAGCAGTTCTTC. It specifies CASSYSRLASGSYNEQFF.

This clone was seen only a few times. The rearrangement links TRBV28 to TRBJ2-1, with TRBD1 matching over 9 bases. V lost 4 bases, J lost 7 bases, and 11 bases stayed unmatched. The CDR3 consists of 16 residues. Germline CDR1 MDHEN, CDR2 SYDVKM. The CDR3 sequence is CASSSPSTGTGNEQFF. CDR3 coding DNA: TGTGCCAGCAGTTCCCCCTCGACCGGGACAGGGAATGAGCAGTTCTTC.

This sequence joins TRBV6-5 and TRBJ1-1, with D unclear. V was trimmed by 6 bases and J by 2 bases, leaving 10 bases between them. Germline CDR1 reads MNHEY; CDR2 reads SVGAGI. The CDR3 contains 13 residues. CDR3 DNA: TGTGCCAGCAGGCTCACAGTCAACACTGAAGCTTTCTTT. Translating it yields CASRLTVNTEAFF.

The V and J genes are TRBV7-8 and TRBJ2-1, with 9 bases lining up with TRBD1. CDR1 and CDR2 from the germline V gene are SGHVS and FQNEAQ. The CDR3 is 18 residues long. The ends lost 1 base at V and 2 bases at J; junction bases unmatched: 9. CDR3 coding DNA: TGTGCCAGCAGCTTAGTTGGGACAGGGCAGGGCACCTACAATGAGCAGTTCTTC. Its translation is CASSLVGTGQGTYNEQFF.

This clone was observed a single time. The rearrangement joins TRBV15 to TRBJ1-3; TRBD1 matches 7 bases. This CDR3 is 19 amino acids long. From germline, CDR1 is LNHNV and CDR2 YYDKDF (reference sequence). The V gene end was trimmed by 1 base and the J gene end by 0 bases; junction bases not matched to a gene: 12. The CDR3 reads CATSRGTTGVFFSGNTIYF. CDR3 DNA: TGTGCCACCAGCAGAGGAACAACAGGGGTTTTCTTCTCTGGAAACACCATATATTTT. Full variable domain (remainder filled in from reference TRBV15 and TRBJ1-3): DAMVIQNPRYQVTQFGKPVTLSCSQTLNHNVMYWYQQKSSQAPKLLFHYYDKDFNNEADTPDNFQSRRPNTSFCFLDIRSPGLGDTAMYLCATSRGTTGVFFSGNTIYFGEGSWLTVV.

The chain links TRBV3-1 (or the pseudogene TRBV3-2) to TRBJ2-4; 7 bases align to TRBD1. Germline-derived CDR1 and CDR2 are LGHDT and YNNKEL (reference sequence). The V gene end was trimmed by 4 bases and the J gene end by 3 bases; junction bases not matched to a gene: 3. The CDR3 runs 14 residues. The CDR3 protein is CASSLGQVKNIQYF. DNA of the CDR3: TGTGCCAGCAGCCTAGGACAGGTCAAAAACATTCAGTACTTC.

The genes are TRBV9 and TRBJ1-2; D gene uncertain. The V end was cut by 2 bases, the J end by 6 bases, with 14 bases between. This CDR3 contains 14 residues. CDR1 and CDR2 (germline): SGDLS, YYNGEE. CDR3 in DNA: TGTGCCAGCAGCGTTACCGCCGGGGTTGATGGCTACACCTTC. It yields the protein CASSVTAGVDGYTF.

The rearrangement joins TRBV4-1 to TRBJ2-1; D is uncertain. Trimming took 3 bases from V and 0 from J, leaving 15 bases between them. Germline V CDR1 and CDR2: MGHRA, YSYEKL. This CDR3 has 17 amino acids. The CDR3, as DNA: TGCGCCAGCAGCCAGGCCACTATGACGAGCTCCTACAATGAGCAGTTCTTC. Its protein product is CASSQATMTSSYNEQFF.

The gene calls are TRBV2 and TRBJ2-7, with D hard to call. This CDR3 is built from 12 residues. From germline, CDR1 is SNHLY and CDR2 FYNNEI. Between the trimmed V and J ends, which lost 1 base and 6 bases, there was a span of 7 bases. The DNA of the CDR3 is TGTGCCAGCAGTGAAGGCAGATTCGAGCAGTACTTC. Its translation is CASSEGRFEQYF.

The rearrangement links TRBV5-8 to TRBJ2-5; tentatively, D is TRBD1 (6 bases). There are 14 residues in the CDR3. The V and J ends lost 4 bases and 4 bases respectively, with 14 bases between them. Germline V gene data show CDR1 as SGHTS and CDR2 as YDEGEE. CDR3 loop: CASSQGTGRETQYF. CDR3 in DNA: TGTGCCAGCAGCCAAGGAACAGGGAGAGAGACCCAGTACTTC.

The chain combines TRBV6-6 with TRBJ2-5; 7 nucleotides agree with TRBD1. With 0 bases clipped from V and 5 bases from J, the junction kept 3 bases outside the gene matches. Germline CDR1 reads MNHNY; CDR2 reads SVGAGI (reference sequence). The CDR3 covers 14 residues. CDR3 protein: CASSYSARGETQYF. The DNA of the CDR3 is TGTGCCAGCAGTTACTCCGCCAGGGGGGAGACCCAGTACTTC.

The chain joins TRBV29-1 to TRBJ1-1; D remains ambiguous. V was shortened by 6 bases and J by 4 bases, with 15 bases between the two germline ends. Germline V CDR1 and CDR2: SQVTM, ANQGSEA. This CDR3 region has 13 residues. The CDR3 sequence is CSVATGRGTEAFF. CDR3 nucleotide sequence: TGCAGCGTAGCCACGGGGAGAGGCACTGAAGCTTTCTTT.

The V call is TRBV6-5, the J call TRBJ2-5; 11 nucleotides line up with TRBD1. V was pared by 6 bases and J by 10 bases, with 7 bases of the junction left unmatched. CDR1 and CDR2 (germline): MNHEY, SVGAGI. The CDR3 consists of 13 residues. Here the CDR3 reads CASRDRGRGDQYF. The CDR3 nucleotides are TGTGCCAGCAGGGACAGGGGGCGCGGGGACCAGTACTTC.

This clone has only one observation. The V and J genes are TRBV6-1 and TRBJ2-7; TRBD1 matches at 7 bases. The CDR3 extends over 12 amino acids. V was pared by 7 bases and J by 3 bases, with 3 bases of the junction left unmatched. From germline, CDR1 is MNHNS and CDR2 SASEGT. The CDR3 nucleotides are TGTGCCAGCACCGGGACAGTCTACGAGCAGTACTTC. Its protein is CASTGTVYEQYF.

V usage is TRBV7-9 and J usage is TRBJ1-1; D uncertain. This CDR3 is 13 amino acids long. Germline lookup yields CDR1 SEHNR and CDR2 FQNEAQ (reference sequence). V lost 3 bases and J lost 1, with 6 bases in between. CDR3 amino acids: CASSFVANTEAFF. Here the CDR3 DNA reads TGTGCCAGCAGCTTTGTGGCGAACACTGAAGCTTTCTTT. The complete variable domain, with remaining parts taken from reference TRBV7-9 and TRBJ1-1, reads DTGVSQNPRHKITKRGQNVTFRCDPISEHNRLYWYRQTLGQGPEFLTYFQNEAQLEKSRLLSDRFSAERPKGSFSTLEIQRTEQGDSAMYLCASSFVANTEAFFGQGTRLTVV.

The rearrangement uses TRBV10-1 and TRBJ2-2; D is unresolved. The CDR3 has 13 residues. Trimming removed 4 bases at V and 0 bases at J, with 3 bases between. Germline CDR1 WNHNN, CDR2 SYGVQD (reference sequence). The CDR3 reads CASSVSNTGELFF. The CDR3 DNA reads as TGCGCCAGCAGTGTCTCGAACACCGGGGAGCTGTTTTTT.

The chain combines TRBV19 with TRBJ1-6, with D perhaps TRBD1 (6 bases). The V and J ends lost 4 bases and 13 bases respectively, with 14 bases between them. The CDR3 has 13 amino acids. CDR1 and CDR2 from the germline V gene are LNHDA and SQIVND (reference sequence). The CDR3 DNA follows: TGTGCCAGTAGTACACGGACAGAATACCCCCTCCACTTT. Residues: CASSTRTEYPLHF.

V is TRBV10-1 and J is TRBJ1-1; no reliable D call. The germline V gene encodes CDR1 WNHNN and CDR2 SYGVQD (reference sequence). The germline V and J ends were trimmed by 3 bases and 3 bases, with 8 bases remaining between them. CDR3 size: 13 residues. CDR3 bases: TGCGCCAGCAGTGATCGTCAGGACACTGAAGCTTTCTTT. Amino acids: CASSDRQDTEAFF.

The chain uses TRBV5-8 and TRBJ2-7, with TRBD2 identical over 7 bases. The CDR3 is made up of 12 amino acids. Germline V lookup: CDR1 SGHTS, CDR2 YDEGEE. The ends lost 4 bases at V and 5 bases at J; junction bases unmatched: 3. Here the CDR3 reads CASSKTSHEQYF. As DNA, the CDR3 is TGTGCCAGCAGCAAGACTAGCCACGAGCAGTACTTC.